A single sample is the source of the 2 T cell receptor beta chains below, sequenced in a study of blood T cell repertoires in COVID-19. The data were produced by immunoSEQ multiplex PCR, yet TCRdb's version contains in-frame clones alone and is incomplete. The sample yields 120,000 to 150,000 clones, 80% to 85% seen once. The sample taken for sequencing was peripheral blood. The source of these receptors is a human donor in a cohort sampled during active COVID-19.

V is TRBV29-1 and J is TRBJ1-2, with 10 bases matching TRBD1. Germline loops: CDR1 SQVTM, CDR2 ANQGSEA. The CDR3 contains 13 residues. The trim removed 6 bases at V and 8 bases at J, leaving 9 bases unmatched. The CDR3 DNA is TGCAGCGTCCTAAGTGGGACAGGGGTAGGCTACACCTTC. It specifies CSVLSGTGVGYTF. Looking up the rest from reference TRBV29-1 and TRBJ1-2 gives the full variable domain: SAVISQKPSRDICQRGTSLTIQCQVDSQVTMMFWYRQQPGQSLTLIATANQGSEATYESGFVIDKFPISRPNLTFSTLTVSNMSPEDSSIYLCSVLSGTGVGYTFGSGTRLTVV.

The J gene is TRBJ2-3, the V gene TRBV20-1, with 11 bases identical to TRBD2. CDR1 DFQATT and CDR2 SNEGSKA come from the germline V gene (reference sequence). The CDR3 has 14 amino acids. V lost 3 bases, J lost 3 bases, and 2 bases stayed unmatched. In DNA, the CDR3 is TGCAGTGCTAGTTCTAGCGGGGGGACAGATACGCAGTATTTT. Translating gives CSASSSGGTDTQYF.